A selection of T cell receptor beta chains follows, all from one sample in a study of blood T cell repertoires in COVID-19. Sequencing used immunoSEQ multiplex PCR; TCRdb keeps in-frame clones, though not all of them. Among 85,000 to 120,000 clones listed, around nine tenths were seen once. The source material was peripheral blood. All receptors derive from a man aged 50 to 59 with active COVID-19. Both conserved end residues are part of each CDR3. A D gene is named only where the DNA matches it firmly. A row's size may be missing; if present it is once, few, many or a size class.

D,size,J,V,CDR3,DNA
-,-,TRBJ1-4,TRBV3-1/TRBV3-2,CASSHPTATNEKLFF,TGTGCCAGCAGCCACCCGACAGCAACTAATGAAAAACTGTTTTTT
-,-,TRBJ1-1,TRBV12-5,CASGLVAGGTEAFF,TGTGCTAGTGGTTTGGTGGCCGGGGGCACTGAAGCTTTCTTT
-,-,TRBJ1-1,TRBV4-1,CASSQEAGWTEAFF,TGCGCCAGCAGCCAAGAGGCGGGTTGGACTGAAGCTTTCTTT
TRBD2,-,TRBJ2-7,TRBV6-1,CASSEALAGVIYEQYF,TGTGCCAGCAGTGAAGCCTTAGCGGGGGTGATCTACGAGCAGTACTTC
-,-,TRBJ2-3,TRBV7-9,CASSERGAGDTQYF,TGTGCCAGCAGCGAACGGGGGGCCGGAGATACGCAGTATTTT
-,-,TRBJ1-1,TRBV5-1,CASSYQENTEAFF,TGCGCCAGCAGCTATCAGGAGAACACTGAAGCTTTCTTT
TRBD2,-,TRBJ2-3,TRBV7-2,CASSLVSSVAGRADTQYF,TGTGCCAGCAGCTTAGTCTCTTCGGTAGCGGGTCGGGCAGATACGCAGTATTTT
TRBD1,-,TRBJ2-1,TRBV29-1,CSVRSWQGVSEQFF,TGCAGCGTGAGAAGTTGGCAGGGGGTAAGTGAGCAGTTCTTC
-,-,TRBJ1-5,TRBV7-9,CASSFTVNQPQHF,TGTGCCAGCAGCTTTACGGTGAATCAGCCCCAGCATTTT
-,-,TRBJ2-3,TRBV11-2,CASSSSTGGSGGDTQYF,TGTGCCAGCAGCTCGTCAACGGGGGGCTCGGGGGGAGATACGCAGTATTTT
-,-,TRBJ1-6,TRBV6-5,CASSRQFYNSPLHF,TGTGCCAGCAGTCGACAGTTCTATAATTCACCCCTCCACTTT
TRBD1,-,TRBJ1-1,TRBV11-2,CASSLIRDRGERAFF,TGTGCCAGCAGCTTGATCCGGGACAGGGGAGAGAGAGCTTTCTTT
TRBD1,-,TRBJ1-6,TRBV7-2,CASSYGQGASPLHF,TGTGCCAGCAGCTACGGACAGGGGGCTTCACCCCTCCACTTT
TRBD2,-,TRBJ2-5,TRBV2,CASSGLGLAGDTKETQYF,TGTGCCAGCAGTGGGTTGGGACTAGCGGGGGACACTAAAGAGACCCAGTACTTC
-,-,TRBJ1-1,TRBV5-1,CASSPGGTEAFF,TGCGCCAGCAGCCCGGGGGGAACTGAAGCTTTCTTT
TRBD1,-,TRBJ1-3,TRBV9,CASSIKPGQGALNTIYF,TGTGCCAGCAGCATCAAGCCGGGACAGGGGGCCCTAAACACCATATATTTT
TRBD1,-,TRBJ1-1,TRBV7-2,CASSRNRGSPEAFF,TGTGCCAGCAGCCGTAACAGGGGGTCGCCCGAAGCTTTCTTT
TRBD2,-,TRBJ2-3,TRBV3-1/TRBV3-2,CASSQLTSGAQYF,TGTGCCAGCAGCCAGTTGACTAGCGGGGCGCAGTATTTT
-,-,TRBJ2-7,TRBV7-2,CASSLYPSYEQYF,TGTGCCAGCAGCTTATATCCCTCCTACGAGCAGTACTTC
-,-,TRBJ1-6,TRBV5-1,CASSLGSRRDRSPLHF,TGCGCCAGCAGCTTGGGGTCTCGCAGGGATCGATCACCCCTCCACTTT
-,-,TRBJ2-1,TRBV18,CASSPPGLAPYNEQFF,TGTGCCAGCTCACCACCAGGTCTAGCACCCTACAATGAGCAGTTCTTC
TRBD2,-,TRBJ2-1,TRBV7-9,CASSFLGTSGHNEQFF,TGTGCCAGCAGCTTCCTAGGGACTAGCGGTCACAATGAGCAGTTCTTC
TRBD1,-,TRBJ2-5,TRBV5-8,CASSTGTGPQETQYF,TGTGCCAGCAGCACCGGGACAGGGCCTCAAGAGACCCAGTACTTC
TRBD1,-,TRBJ2-2,TRBV9,CASSVQGAANTGELFF,TGTGCCAGCAGCGTGCAGGGGGCCGCGAACACCGGGGAGCTGTTTTTT
-,-,TRBJ1-2,TRBV12-3/TRBV12-4,CASSQSNYGYTF,TGTGCCAGCAGTCAATCTAACTATGGCTACACCTTC
TRBD2,-,TRBJ2-3,TRBV9,CASSGGLASTQYF,TGTGCCAGCAGCGGGGGACTAGCCTCGACGCAGTATTTT
TRBD1,-,TRBJ2-7,TRBV5-6,CASSLEPGTDEQYF,TGTGCCAGCAGCTTGGAACCCGGGACAGACGAGCAGTACTTC
TRBD1,-,TRBJ1-1,TRBV18,CASSPLDRTFAEAFF,TGTGCCAGCTCACCACTGGACAGGACCTTCGCTGAAGCTTTCTTT
-,few,TRBJ1-1,TRBV12-5,CASGLQGLTEAFF,TGTGCTAGTGGTTTGCAGGGTCTGACTGAAGCTTTCTTT
-,-,TRBJ2-1,TRBV5-1,CASSLEDFTYNEQFF,TGCGCCAGCAGCTTGGAGGACTTCACTTACAATGAGCAGTTCTTC
-,-,TRBJ2-5,TRBV5-5,CASSLSQGRWETQYF,TGTGCCAGCAGCTTGTCTCAGGGGCGGTGGGAGACCCAGTACTTC
TRBD2,-,TRBJ2-1,TRBV3-1/TRBV3-2,CASRVGAGGYNEQFF,TGTGCCAGCAGGGTTGGGGCGGGGGGCTACAATGAGCAGTTCTTC
-,-,TRBJ1-5,TRBV6-2/TRBV6-3,CASSYSARQIHQPQHF,TGTGCCAGCAGTTATTCGGCCAGACAAATACATCAGCCCCAGCATTTT
-,few,TRBJ2-7,TRBV4-1,CASSQIRDFGYEQYF,TGCGCCAGCAGCCAAATCCGGGACTTTGGCTACGAGCAGTACTTC
-,-,TRBJ1-1,TRBV9,CASSDGGKVNTEAFF,TGTGCCAGCAGCGACGGGGGGAAGGTGAACACTGAAGCTTTCTTT
TRBD1,-,TRBJ1-6,TRBV5-1,CASSFEGGDNSPLHF,TGCGCCAGCAGCTTCGAAGGGGGCGACAATTCACCCCTCCACTTT
-,-,TRBJ2-2,TRBV5-4,CASSLGSGSVTGELFF,TGTGCCAGCAGCTTGGGTTCAGGCTCAGTGACCGGGGAGCTGTTTTTT
-,few,TRBJ1-5,TRBV19,CASSMFYQPQHF,TGTGCCAGTAGTATGTTCTATCAGCCCCAGCATTTT
-,-,TRBJ2-7,TRBV21-1,CASSMGPGHYSYEQYF,TGTGCCAGCAGCATGGGACCGGGACACTACTCCTACGAGCAGTACTTC
TRBD1,once,TRBJ2-7,TRBV5-5,CASSLGTGVPYEQYF,TGTGCCAGCAGCTTAGGAACAGGGGTTCCCTACGAGCAGTACTTC
TRBD2,-,TRBJ2-5,TRBV2,CASSERSGGPRKYF,TGTGCCAGCAGTGAAAGGAGCGGGGGGCCCCGAAAGTACTTC
-,-,TRBJ2-2,TRBV29-1,CSVDSWDTSSGGELFF,TGCAGCGTTGATTCGTGGGACACGTCTTCTGGCGGGGAGCTGTTTTTT